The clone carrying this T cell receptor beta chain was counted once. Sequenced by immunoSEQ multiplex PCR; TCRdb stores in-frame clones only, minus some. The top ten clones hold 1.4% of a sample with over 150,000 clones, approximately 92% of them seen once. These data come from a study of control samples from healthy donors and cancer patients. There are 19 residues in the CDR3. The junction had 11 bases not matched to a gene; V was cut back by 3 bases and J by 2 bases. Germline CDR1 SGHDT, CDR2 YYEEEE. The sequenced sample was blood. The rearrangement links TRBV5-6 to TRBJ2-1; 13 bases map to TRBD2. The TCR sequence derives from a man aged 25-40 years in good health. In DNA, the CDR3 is TGTGCCAGCAGCTCTACACTAGCGGGGGGGCTTGTGGCCTACAATGAGCAGTTCTTC. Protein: CASSSTLAGGLVAYNEQFF. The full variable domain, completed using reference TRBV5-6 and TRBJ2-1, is DAGVTQSPTHLIKTRGQQVTLRCSPKSGHDTVSWYQQALGQGPQFIFQYYEEEERQRGNFPDRFSGHQFPNYSSELNVNALLLGDSALYLCASSSTLAGGLVAYNEQFFGPGTRLTVL.